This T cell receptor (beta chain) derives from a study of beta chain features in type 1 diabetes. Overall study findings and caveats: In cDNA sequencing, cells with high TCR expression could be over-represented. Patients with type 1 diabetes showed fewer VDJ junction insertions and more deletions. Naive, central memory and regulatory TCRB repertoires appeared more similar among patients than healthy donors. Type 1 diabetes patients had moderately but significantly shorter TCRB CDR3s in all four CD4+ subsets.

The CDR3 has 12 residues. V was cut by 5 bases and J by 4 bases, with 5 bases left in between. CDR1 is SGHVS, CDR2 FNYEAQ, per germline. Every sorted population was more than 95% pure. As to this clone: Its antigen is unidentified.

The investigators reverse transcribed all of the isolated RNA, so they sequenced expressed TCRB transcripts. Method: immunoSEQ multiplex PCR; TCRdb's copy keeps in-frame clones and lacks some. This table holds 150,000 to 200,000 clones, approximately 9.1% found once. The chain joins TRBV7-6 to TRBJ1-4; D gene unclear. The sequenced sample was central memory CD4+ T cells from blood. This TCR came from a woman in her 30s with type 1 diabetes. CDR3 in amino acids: CASSLLNEKLFF. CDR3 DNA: TGTGCCAGCAGCCTACTTAATGAAAAACTGTTTTTT. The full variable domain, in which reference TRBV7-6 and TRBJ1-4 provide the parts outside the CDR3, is GAGVSQSPRYKVTKRGQDVALRCDPISGHVSLYWYRQALGQGPEFLTYFNYEAQQDKSGLPNDRFSAERPEGSISTLTIQRTEQRDSAMYRCASSLLNEKLFFGSGTQLSVL.